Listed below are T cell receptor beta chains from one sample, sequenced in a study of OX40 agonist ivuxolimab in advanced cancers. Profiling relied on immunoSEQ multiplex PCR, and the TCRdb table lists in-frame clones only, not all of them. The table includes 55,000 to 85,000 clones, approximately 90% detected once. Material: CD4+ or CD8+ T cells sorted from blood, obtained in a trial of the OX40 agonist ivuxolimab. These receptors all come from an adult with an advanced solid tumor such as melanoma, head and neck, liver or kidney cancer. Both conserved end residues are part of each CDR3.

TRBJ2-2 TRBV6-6 CASSYSSSGETGELFF
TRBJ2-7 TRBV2 CASSEPRASYEQYF
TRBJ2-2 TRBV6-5 CASSYSTGFGELFF
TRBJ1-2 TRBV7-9 CASTPTGQDYGYTF
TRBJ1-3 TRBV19 CASSIIGPHNTIYF
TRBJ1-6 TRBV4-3 CASSQDFAGAVNSPLHF
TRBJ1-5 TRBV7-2 CASSSEPGTGWDQPQHF
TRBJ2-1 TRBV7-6 CASSATSGGSYNEQFF
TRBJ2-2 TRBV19 CASSFLQGNTGELFF
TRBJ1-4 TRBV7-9 CASSQQGSKDEKLFF
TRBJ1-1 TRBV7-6 CAIRAGSHTEAFF
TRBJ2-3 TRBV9 CASSVDPSGGSSTDTQYF
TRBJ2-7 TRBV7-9 CASSLARLQSSYEQYF
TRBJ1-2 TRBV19 CASTSTGTGIYGYTF
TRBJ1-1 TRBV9 CASSPLRALNTEAFF
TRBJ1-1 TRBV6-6 CASSYSGQGANTEAFF
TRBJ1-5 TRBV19 CASSWDRGSNQPQHF
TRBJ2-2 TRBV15 CATSGTGWGGELFF
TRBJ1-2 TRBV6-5 CASIQGGPGYTF
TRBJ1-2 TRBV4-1 CASSQGQGAYGYTF
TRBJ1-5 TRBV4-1 CASSQVDSVAGGGYPQHF
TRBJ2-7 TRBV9 CASSPQGASYEQYF
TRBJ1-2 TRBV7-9 CASSFIGSRSANYGYTF
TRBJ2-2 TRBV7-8 CASSLALAGATGELFF
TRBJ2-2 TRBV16 CASSQLSGPNTGELFF
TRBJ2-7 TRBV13 CASTPPNRYEQYF
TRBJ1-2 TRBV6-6 CASSYPDSYGYTF
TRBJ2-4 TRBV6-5 CASTGTKNIQYF
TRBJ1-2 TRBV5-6 CASSQNPSDRVFGYTF
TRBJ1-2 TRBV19 CASSRPTRGYTF
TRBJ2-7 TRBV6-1 CASSGAGGNEQYF
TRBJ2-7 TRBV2 CASRNSGTGGYEQYF
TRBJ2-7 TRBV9 CASSVGGNYEQYF